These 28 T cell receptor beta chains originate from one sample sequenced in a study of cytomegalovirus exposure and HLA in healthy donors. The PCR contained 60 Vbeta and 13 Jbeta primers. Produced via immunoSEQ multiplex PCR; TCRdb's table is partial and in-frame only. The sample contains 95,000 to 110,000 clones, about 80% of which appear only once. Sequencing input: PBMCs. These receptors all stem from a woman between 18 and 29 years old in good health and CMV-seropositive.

As DNA, the CDR3 is TGTGCCAGCAGTTACCCGGGACTAGCGGTGTACAATGAGCAGTTCTTC. Translated: CASSYPGLAVYNEQFF. The V and J genes are TRBV6-6 and TRBJ2-1; 11 bases are shared with TRBD2. From germline, CDR1 is MNHNY and CDR2 SVGAGI (reference sequence). The length of the CDR3 is 16 residues. V shed 2 bases, J shed 4 bases, and the junction held 4 bases outside the gene matches.

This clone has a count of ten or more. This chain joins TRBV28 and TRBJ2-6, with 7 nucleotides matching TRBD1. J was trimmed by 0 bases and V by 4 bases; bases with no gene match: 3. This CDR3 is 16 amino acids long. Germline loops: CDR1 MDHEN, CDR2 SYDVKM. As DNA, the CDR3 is TGTGCCAGCAGTTCGGGACAGTTCTCTGGGGCCAACGTCCTGACTTTC. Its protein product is CASSSGQFSGANVLTF.

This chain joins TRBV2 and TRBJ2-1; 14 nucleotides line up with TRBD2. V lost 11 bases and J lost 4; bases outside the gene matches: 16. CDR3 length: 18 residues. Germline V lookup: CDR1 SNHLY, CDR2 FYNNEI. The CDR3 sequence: CAGGLAGEMGPQYNEQFF. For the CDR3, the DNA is TGTGCCGGGGGACTAGCGGGAGAAATGGGCCCACAGTACAATGAGCAGTTCTTC. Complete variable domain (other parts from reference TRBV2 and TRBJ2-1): EPEVTQTPSHQVTQMGQEVILRCVPISNHLYFYWYRQILGQKVEFLVSFYNNEISEKSEIFDDQFSVERPDGSNFTLKIRSTKLEDSAMYFCAGGLAGEMGPQYNEQFFGPGTRLTVL.

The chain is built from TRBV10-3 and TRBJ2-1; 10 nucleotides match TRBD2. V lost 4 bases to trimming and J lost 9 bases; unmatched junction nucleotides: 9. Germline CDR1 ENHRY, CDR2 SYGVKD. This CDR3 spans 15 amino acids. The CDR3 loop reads CAISAGLAGVFEQFF. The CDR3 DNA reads TGTGCCATCAGTGCGGGTCTAGCGGGAGTATTTGAGCAGTTCTTC.

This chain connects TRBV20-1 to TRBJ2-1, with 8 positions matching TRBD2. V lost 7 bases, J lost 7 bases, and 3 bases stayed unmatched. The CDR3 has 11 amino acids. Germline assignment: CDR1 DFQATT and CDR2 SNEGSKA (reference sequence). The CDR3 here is CSVPGGNEQFF. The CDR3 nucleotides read TGCAGTGTTCCGGGGGGGAATGAGCAGTTCTTC.

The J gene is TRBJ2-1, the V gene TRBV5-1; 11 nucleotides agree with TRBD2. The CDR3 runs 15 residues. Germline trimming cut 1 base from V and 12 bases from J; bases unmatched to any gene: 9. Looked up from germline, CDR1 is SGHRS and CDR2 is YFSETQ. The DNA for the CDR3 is TGCGCCAGCAGCTTGTCGGGACTAGCGGCTCTCGGGCAGTTCTTC. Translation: CASSLSGLAALGQFF. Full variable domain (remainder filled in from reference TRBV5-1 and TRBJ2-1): KAGVTQTPRYLIKTRGQQVTLSCSPISGHRSVSWYQQTPGQGLQFLFEYFSETQRNKGNFPGRFSGRQFSNSRSEMNVSTLELGDSALYLCASSLSGLAALGQFFGPGTRLTVL.

This CDR3 is CASSVGTEGNYGYTF. In DNA form, the CDR3 reads TGTGCCAGCAGCGTAGGAACAGAGGGTAACTATGGCTACACCTTC. The chain carries TRBV9 and TRBJ1-2; no clear D. Trimming pared 0 bases from V and 1 base from J, leaving 10 bases between. This CDR3 spans 15 amino acids. The germline CDR1 and CDR2 sequences are SGDLS and YYNGEE.

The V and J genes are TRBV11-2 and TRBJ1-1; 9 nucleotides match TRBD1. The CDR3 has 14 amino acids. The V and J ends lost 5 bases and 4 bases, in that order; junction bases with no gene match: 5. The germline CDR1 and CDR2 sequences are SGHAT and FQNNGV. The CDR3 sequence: CASSKGQGRTEAFF. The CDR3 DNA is TGTGCCAGCAGCAAAGGACAGGGGCGCACTGAAGCTTTCTTT.

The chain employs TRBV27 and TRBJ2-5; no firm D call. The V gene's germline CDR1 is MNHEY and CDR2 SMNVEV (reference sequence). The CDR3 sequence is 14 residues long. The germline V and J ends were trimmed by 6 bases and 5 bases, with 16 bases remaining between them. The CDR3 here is CASRLSPIWETQYF. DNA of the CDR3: TGTGCCAGCAGGCTTAGCCCTATCTGGGAGACCCAGTACTTC.

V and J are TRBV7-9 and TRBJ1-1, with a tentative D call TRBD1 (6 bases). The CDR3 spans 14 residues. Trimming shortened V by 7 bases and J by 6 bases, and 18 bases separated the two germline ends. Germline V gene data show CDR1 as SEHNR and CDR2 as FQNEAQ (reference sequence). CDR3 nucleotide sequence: TGTGCCAGCACCGTTGGGGGAAGGACAGCTGAAGCTTTCTTT. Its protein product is CASTVGGRTAEAFF.

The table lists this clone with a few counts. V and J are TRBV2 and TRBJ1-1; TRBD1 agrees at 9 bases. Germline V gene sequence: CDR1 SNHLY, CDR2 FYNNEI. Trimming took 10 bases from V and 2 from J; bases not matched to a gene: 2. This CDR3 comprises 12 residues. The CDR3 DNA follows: TGTGCCACACAGGGGGCTAACACTGAAGCTTTCTTT. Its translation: CATQGANTEAFF.

In DNA form, the CDR3 reads TGTGCCTGGGGGACAGACCCCTCCTACGAGCAGTACTTC. Residues: CAWGTDPSYEQYF. This rearrangement joins TRBV30 to TRBJ2-7; 7 bases are a match to TRBD1. CDR1 is GTSNPN and CDR2 is SVGIG in the germline V gene (reference sequence). This CDR3 is 13 amino acids long. V lost 5 bases and J lost 0; bases outside the gene matches: 4.

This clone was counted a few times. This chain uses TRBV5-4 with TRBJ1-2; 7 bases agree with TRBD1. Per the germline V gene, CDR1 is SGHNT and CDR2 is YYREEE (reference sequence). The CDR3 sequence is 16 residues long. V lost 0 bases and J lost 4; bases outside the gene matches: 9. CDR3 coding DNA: TGTGCCAGCAGCTTGGGACAGGGTAACGACGGCTATGGCTACACCTTC. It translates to CASSLGQGNDGYGYTF. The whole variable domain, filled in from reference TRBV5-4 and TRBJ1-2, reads ETGVTQSPTHLIKTRGQQVTLRCSSQSGHNTVSWYQQALGQGPQFIFQYYREEENGRGNFPPRFSGLQFPNYSSELNVNALELDDSALYLCASSLGQGNDGYGYTFGSGTRLTVV.

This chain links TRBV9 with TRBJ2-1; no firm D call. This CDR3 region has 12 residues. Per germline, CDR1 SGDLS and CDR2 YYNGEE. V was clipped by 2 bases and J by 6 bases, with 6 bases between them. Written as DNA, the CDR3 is TGTGCCAGCAGCGTTATCTCCAATGAGCAGTTCTTC. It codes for CASSVISNEQFF.

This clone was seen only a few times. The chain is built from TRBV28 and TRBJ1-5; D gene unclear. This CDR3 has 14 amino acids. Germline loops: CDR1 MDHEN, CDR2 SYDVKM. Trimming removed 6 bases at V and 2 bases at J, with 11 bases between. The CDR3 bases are TGTGCCAGCAGCCAGCTGGAGGGCAATCAGCCCCAGCATTTT. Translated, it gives CASSQLEGNQPQHF.

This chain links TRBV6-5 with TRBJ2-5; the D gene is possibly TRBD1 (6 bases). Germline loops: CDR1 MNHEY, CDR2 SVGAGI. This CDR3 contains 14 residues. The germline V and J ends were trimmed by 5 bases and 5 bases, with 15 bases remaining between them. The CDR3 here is CASSGQRVRETQYF. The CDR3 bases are TGTGCCAGCAGTGGACAGAGGGTTAGGGAGACCCAGTACTTC.

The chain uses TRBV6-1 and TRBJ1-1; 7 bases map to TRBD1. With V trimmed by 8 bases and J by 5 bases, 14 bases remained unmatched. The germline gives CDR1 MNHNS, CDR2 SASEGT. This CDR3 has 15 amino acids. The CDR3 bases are TGTGCCAGCGGCTTAGGGGGCGGTACTTGGACTGAAGCTTTCTTT. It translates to CASGLGGGTWTEAFF.

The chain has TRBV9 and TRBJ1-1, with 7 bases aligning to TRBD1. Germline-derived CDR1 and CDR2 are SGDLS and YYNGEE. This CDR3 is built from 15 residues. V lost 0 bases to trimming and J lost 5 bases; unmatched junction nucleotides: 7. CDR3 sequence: CASSVAGSGGTEAFF. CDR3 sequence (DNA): TGTGCCAGCAGCGTAGCTGGCTCAGGGGGGACTGAAGCTTTCTTT.

The CDR3 bases are TGTGCCAGCAGCGGGGGGACAGTTCCCTCCTACGAGCAGTACTTC. It yields the protein CASSGGTVPSYEQYF. The chain couples TRBV9 to TRBJ2-7; 7 bases fit TRBD1. This CDR3 is built from 15 residues. The V gene's germline CDR1 is SGDLS and CDR2 YYNGEE. V trimming: 3 bases; J trimming: 0 bases; junction bases outside the gene matches: 6. Based on the CDR3 plus reference TRBV9 and TRBJ2-7, the full variable domain is DSGVTQTPKHLITATGQRVTLRCSPRSGDLSVYWYQQSLDQGLQFLIQYYNGEERAKGNILERFSAQQFPDLHSELNLSSLELGDSALYFCASSGGTVPSYEQYFGPGTRLTVT.

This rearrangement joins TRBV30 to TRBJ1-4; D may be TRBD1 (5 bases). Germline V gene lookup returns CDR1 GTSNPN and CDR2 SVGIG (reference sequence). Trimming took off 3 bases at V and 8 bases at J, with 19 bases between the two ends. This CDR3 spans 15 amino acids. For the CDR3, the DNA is TGTGCCTGGAGCCTAGGGGCGAGCCGGAGCGAAAAACTGTTTTTT. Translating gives CAWSLGASRSEKLFF.

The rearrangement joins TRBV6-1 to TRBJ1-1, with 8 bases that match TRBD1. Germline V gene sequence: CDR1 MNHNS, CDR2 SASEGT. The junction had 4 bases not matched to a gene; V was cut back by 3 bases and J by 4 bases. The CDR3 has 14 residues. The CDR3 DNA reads TGTGCCAGCAGTGATCAGGGGGCGCCCACTGAAGCTTTCTTT. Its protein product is CASSDQGAPTEAFF.

As DNA, the CDR3 is TGTGCCAGCAGCTTAGATAGGACAGGGGCTATTGAGCAGTTCTTC. Translation gives CASSLDRTGAIEQFF. The V call is TRBV11-2, the J call TRBJ2-1; 9 nucleotides align to TRBD1. V was clipped by 0 bases and J by 9 bases; unmatched bases: 6. Germline V gene sequence: CDR1 SGHAT, CDR2 FQNNGV. This CDR3 has 15 amino acids.

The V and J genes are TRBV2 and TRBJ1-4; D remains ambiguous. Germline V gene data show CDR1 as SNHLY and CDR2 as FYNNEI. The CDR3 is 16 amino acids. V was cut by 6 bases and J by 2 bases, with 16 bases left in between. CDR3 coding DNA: TGTGCCAGCAGCCCTCAGGAGGCGAGGACTAATGAAAAACTGTTTTTT. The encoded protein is CASSPQEARTNEKLFF.

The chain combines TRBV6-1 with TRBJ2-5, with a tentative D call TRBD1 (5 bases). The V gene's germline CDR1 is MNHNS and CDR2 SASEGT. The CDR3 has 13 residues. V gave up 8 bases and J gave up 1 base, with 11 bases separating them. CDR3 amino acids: CASSYTGQETQYF. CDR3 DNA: TGTGCCAGCTCGTATACAGGCCAAGAGACCCAGTACTTC.

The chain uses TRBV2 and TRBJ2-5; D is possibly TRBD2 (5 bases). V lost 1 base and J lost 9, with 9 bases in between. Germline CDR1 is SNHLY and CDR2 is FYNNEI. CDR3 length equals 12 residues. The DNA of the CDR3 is TGTGCCAGCAGTGAAGGGCCCGGGGCCCAGTACTTC. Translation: CASSEGPGAQYF. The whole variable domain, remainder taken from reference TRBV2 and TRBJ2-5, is EPEVTQTPSHQVTQMGQEVILRCVPISNHLYFYWYRQILGQKVEFLVSFYNNEISEKSEIFDDQFSVERPDGSNFTLKIRSTKLEDSAMYFCASSEGPGAQYFGPGTRLLVL.

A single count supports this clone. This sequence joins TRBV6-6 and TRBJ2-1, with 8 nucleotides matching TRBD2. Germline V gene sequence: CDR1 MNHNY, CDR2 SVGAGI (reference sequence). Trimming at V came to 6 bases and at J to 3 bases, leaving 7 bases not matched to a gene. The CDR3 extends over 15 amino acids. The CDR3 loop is CASRTLAESYNEQFF. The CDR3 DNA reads TGTGCCAGCAGGACACTAGCGGAAAGCTACAATGAGCAGTTCTTC.

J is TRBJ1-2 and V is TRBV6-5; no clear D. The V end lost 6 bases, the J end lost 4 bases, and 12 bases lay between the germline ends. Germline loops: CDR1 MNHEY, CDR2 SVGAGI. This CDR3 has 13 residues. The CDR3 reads CASSAAGGYGYTF. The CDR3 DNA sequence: TGTGCCAGCAGCGCGGCGGGAGGCTATGGCTACACCTTC.

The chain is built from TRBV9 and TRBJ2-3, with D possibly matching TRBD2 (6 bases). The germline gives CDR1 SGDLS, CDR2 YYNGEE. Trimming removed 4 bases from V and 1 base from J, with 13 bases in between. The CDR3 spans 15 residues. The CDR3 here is CASSPRGGGTDTQYF. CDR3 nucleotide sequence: TGTGCCAGCAGCCCCAGAGGCGGGGGCACAGATACGCAGTATTTT. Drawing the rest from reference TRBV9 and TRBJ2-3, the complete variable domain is DSGVTQTPKHLITATGQRVTLRCSPRSGDLSVYWYQQSLDQGLQFLIQYYNGEERAKGNILERFSAQQFPDLHSELNLSSLELGDSALYFCASSPRGGGTDTQYFGPGTRLTVL.